The rows below give T cell receptor beta chains drawn from one sample of a study of T-cell reconstitution after alpha-beta-depleted transplantation in children. TCRdb re-called the PCR reads through MiXCR, storing one row per CDR3 protein. The sample gives 400,000 to 500,000 distinct CDR3 sequences, around 9.9% of which show up once; roughly 6% is in the top ten. The sample in question was PBMCs from the stem cell graft donor, obtained from the stem cell graft. The receptors derive from a human donor who donated a stem cell graft to a child with acute myeloid leukemia. Each CDR3 is given with its conserved first and last residue. The order of the fields is CDR3 length, J gene, V gene, D gene, clone size, CDR3 protein, CDR3 DNA. D genes are given only for firm matches. Size tells how often a clone was seen (once, few, many) or the class of an expanded clone, and some rows leave it out.

length: 15; J: TRBJ2-1; V: TRBV20-1; D: TRBD2; size: NA; CDR3: CSAKSPAGGPYEQFF; DNA: TGCAGTGCAAAATCCCCAGCGGGAGGGCCCTATGAGCAGTTCTTC
length: 15; J: TRBJ2-3; V: TRBV6-1; D: NA; size: few; CDR3: CASSNGDRATDTQYF; DNA: TGTGCCAGCAGCAATGGTGACAGAGCCACAGATACGCAGTATTTT
length: 12; J: TRBJ1-2; V: TRBV20-1; D: NA; size: NA; CDR3: CSATVLGYGYTF; DNA: TGCAGTGCTACCGTCCTCGGCTATGGCTACACCTTC
length: 14; J: TRBJ2-1; V: TRBV7-2; D: NA; size: many; CDR3: CASSLYSAHNEQFF; DNA: TGTGCCAGCAGCTTATACAGCGCCCACAATGAGCAGTTCTTC
length: 15; J: TRBJ2-7; V: TRBV3-1; D: TRBD2; size: NA; CDR3: CACSPGLAGAFEQYF; DNA: TGTGCCTGCTCCCCTGGACTAGCGGGCGCCTTCGAGCAGTACTTC
length: 12; J: TRBJ1-1; V: TRBV29-1; D: NA; size: many; CDR3: CSVAVSAPRAFF; DNA: TGCAGCGTAGCCGTTTCGGCACCGCGAGCTTTCTTT
length: 15; J: TRBJ2-3; V: TRBV20-1; D: TRBD2; size: NA; CDR3: CSASFLAGEVDTQYF; DNA: TGCAGTGCTAGTTTCCTAGCGGGAGAGGTAGATACGCAGTATTTT
length: 12; J: TRBJ1-3; V: TRBV29-1; D: NA; size: few; CDR3: CSGRDIGNTIYF; DNA: TGCAGCGGGCGGGATATTGGAAACACCATATATTTT
length: 15; J: TRBJ2-3; V: TRBV7-2; D: TRBD2; size: NA; CDR3: CASSFLAGRADTQYF; DNA: TGTGCCAGCAGCTTTCTAGCGGGACGCGCAGATACGCAGTATTTT
length: 13; J: TRBJ2-3; V: TRBV20-1; D: NA; size: many; CDR3: CSARAGGTDTQYF; DNA: TGCAGTGCTAGGGCAGGGGGCACAGATACGCAGTATTTT
length: 15; J: TRBJ2-7; V: TRBV20-1; D: NA; size: few; CDR3: CSARGQGTTSYEQYF; DNA: TGCAGTGCTAGGGGGCAGGGCACCACCTCCTACGAGCAGTACTTC
length: 12; J: TRBJ2-2; V: TRBV5-6; D: NA; size: many; CDR3: CASSPGLGELFF; DNA: TGTGCCAGCAGCCCAGGGTTAGGGGAGCTGTTTTTT
length: 14; J: TRBJ1-1; V: TRBV7-9; D: NA; size: NA; CDR3: CASSAQGGRTEAFF; DNA: TGTGCCAGCAGCGCGCAGGGAGGTCGCACTGAAGCTTTCTTT
length: 16; J: TRBJ1-1; V: TRBV9; D: TRBD1; size: NA; CDR3: CASSLNRDRLNAEAFF; DNA: TGTGCCAGCAGCCTTAACCGGGACAGACTGAACGCTGAAGCTTTCTTT
length: 12; J: TRBJ2-1; V: TRBV11-1; D: NA; size: few; CDR3: CASSNLGNEQFF; DNA: TGTGCCAGCAGCAATCTAGGGAATGAGCAGTTCTTC
length: 15; J: TRBJ1-1; V: TRBV4-1; D: NA; size: NA; CDR3: CASSPYSGGDTEAFF; DNA: TGCGCCAGCAGCCCGTACTCTGGCGGGGACACTGAAGCTTTCTTT
length: 15; J: TRBJ1-2; V: TRBV5-6; D: NA; size: NA; CDR3: CASSLLPGILYGYTF; DNA: TGTGCCAGCAGCTTGCTTCCCGGTATTCTCTATGGCTACACCTTC
length: 13; J: TRBJ2-3; V: TRBV6-1; D: NA; size: NA; CDR3: CASKRGTTDTQYF; DNA: TGTGCCAGCAAACGAGGCACCACAGATACGCAGTATTTT
length: 14; J: TRBJ2-7; V: TRBV5-1; D: TRBD2; size: NA; CDR3: CASSLDASGYEQYF; DNA: TGCGCCAGCAGCTTGGATGCTAGCGGCTACGAGCAGTACTTC
length: 15; J: TRBJ2-1; V: TRBV6-2/TRBV6-3; D: NA; size: NA; CDR3: CASSLGTPSYNEQFF; DNA: TGTGCCAGCAGTCTTGGGACACCTTCCTACAATGAGCAGTTCTTC
length: 15; J: TRBJ2-1; V: TRBV19; D: TRBD2; size: NA; CDR3: CASSITAGGYNEQFF; DNA: TGTGCCAGTAGTATAACAGCGGGGGGGTACAATGAGCAGTTCTTC
length: 17; J: TRBJ2-7; V: TRBV14; D: NA; size: few; CDR3: CASSQDPRQGRSYEQYF; DNA: TGTGCCAGCAGCCAAGATCCGCGGCAGGGTAGATCCTACGAGCAGTACTTC
length: 13; J: TRBJ2-5; V: TRBV7-2; D: NA; size: NA; CDR3: CASSMYREETQYF; DNA: TGTGCCAGCAGCATGTACAGGGAAGAGACCCAGTACTTC
length: 14; J: TRBJ1-5; V: TRBV24-1; D: TRBD1; size: NA; CDR3: CATSDGQGVEPQHF; DNA: TGTGCCACCAGTGATGGACAGGGGGTGGAGCCCCAGCATTTT
length: 16; J: TRBJ2-3; V: TRBV6-2/TRBV6-3; D: TRBD2; size: few; CDR3: CASSYVFGTSADTQYF; DNA: TGTGCCAGCAGTTACGTATTCGGGACTAGTGCAGATACGCAGTATTTT
length: 13; J: TRBJ2-1; V: TRBV6-1; D: TRBD2; size: NA; CDR3: CASSAGGRNEQFF; DNA: TGTGCCAGCTCTGCGGGAGGGAGGAATGAGCAGTTCTTC
length: 16; J: TRBJ2-3; V: TRBV27; D: TRBD1; size: few; CDR3: CASSLVPGGSTDTQYF; DNA: TGTGCCAGCTCTCTAGTTCCAGGGGGTAGCACAGATACGCAGTATTTT
length: 15; J: TRBJ2-5; V: TRBV7-6; D: NA; size: NA; CDR3: CASTIPYRKQETQYF; DNA: TGTGCCAGCACCATACCATATAGGAAACAAGAGACCCAGTACTTC
length: 15; J: TRBJ2-5; V: TRBV5-1; D: TRBD1; size: NA; CDR3: CASSSTGTGAETQYF; DNA: TGCGCCAGCAGCTCCACCGGGACAGGCGCCGAGACCCAGTACTTC
length: 14; J: TRBJ2-1; V: TRBV7-8; D: NA; size: few; CDR3: CASSPVWGFDEQFF; DNA: TGTGCCAGCAGCCCCGTTTGGGGGTTTGATGAGCAGTTCTTC
length: 12; J: TRBJ2-2; V: TRBV7-9; D: NA; size: NA; CDR3: CASRPDTGELFF; DNA: TGTGCCAGCAGACCGGACACCGGGGAGCTGTTTTTT
length: 12; J: TRBJ1-1; V: TRBV20-1; D: NA; size: few; CDR3: CSAYPRNLEAFF; DNA: TGCAGTGCGTATCCTCGAAACTTAGAAGCTTTCTTT
length: 14; J: TRBJ1-1; V: TRBV12-3/TRBV12-4; D: NA; size: many; CDR3: CASSPGSSVGEAFF; DNA: TGTGCCAGCAGCCCGGGATCGTCAGTCGGGGAAGCTTTCTTT
length: 13; J: TRBJ1-1; V: TRBV12-3/TRBV12-4; D: NA; size: few; CDR3: CASNWGMNTEAFF; DNA: TGTGCCAGCAACTGGGGGATGAACACTGAAGCTTTCTTT